This record looks at one TCR beta chain sequence and its context. The target antigen is unknown. In blood CD8+ and CD4+ T cells, TCR beta underwent sequencing. TEMRA cells were enriched by FACS, while CD8+ and CD4+ T cells were obtained through a negative isolation that was performed magnetically. An input of roughly 0.5 to 1 ug of RNA was subjected to reverse transcription using random hexamers. Amplification of TCR beta CDR3 by immunoSEQ multiplex PCR spanned 54 Vbeta and 13 Jbeta. TCRdb called the immunoSEQ multiplex PCR reads again in MiXCR, with one record for every CDR3 protein. Of about 300,000 distinct CDR3 sequences listed, approximately 90% were seen once; the top ten hold under 0.2%. Germline V CDR1 and CDR2: SGDLS, YYNGEE. This CDR3 contains 15 residues. V lost 4 bases and J lost 5; bases outside the gene matches: 6. The data stem from a study of CD8 T cells in Susac syndrome. The study's findings and limits: Acknowledgment was made by the study that its TCR sequencing and HLA analysis involved a relatively small number of individuals.

The sample comprised CD8+ T cells from PBMCs. The V gene is TRBV9, the J gene TRBJ2-2, with 9 bases aligning to TRBD1. This TCR was sampled from a human donor with multiple sclerosis. The DNA for the CDR3 is TGTGCCAGCAGCCCGACAGGGGGACGGACCGGGGAGCTGTTTTTT. It is translated as CASSPTGGRTGELFF.